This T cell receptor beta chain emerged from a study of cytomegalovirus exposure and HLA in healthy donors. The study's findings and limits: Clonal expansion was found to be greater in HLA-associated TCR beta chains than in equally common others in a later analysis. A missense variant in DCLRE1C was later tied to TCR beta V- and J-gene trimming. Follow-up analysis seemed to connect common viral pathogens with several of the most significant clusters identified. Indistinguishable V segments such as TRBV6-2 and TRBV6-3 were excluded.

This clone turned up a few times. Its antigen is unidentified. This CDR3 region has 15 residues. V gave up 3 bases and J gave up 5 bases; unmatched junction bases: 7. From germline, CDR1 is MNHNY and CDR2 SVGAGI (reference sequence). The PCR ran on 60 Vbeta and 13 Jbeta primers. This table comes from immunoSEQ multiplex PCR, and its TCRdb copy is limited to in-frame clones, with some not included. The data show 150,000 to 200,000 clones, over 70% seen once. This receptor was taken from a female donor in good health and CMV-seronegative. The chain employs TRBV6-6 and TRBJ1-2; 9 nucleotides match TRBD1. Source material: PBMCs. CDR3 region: CASSYAGQGLYGYTF. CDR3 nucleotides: TGTGCCAGCAGTTATGCGGGACAGGGTCTTTATGGCTACACCTTC.